This T cell receptor (beta chain) was profiled in a study of Ad26.COV2.S vaccination and SARS-CoV-2 variants. Overall study: A participant enrolled in the COV1001 Ad26.COV2.S trial arm provided the sample. The study gave Ad26.COV2.S intramuscularly, once or twice 56 days apart.

The germline CDR1 and CDR2 sequences are MDHEN and SYDVKM. Trimming cost V 8 bases and J 2 bases, with 13 bases left between them. The CDR3 runs to 14 residues. Findings and limits, study-wide: Vaccine recipients had higher spike-specific TCR breadth than placebo recipients. Non-spike TCR breadth did not differ much between vaccine and placebo recipients.

The treatment denotes: approximately 18 received Ad26.COV2.S at low or high dose, single or two shots; roughly five received placebo; per-sample allocation not given. It was on day 63 after the first vaccine or placebo injection that samples were taken. Here immunoSEQ multiplex PCR was the method, and the copy in TCRdb shows in-frame clones only, minus some. The sample has 300,000 to 400,000 clones; around nine tenths are singletons. Turning to this clone: Its target is unknown.

The genes are TRBV28 and TRBJ2-1; tentative D call: TRBD1 (5 bases). The sample here was peripheral blood, taken in a trial of Ad26.COV2.S vaccine versus placebo. The TCR was taken from a person aged 18-60 years who received the Ad26.COV2.S COVID-19 vaccine or a placebo. The CDR3 bases are TGTGCCAGCCAGGGCTTATCGACCTACAATGAGCAGTTCTTC. Translating gives CASQGLSTYNEQFF.